This record looks at one T cell receptor (beta chain) sequence and its context. At one end the junction does not follow the germline gene, possibly because of a read error. TCR beta sequences were obtained from blood CD8+ and CD4+ T cells. It was treatment-naive patients with stable or active relapsing-remitting disease who made up the multiple sclerosis controls. The CD8+ and CD4+ T cells were negatively isolated, with the TEMRA cells enriched by FACS. Random-hexamer reverse transcription was applied to roughly 0.45 to 1 ug RNA. Across 54 Vbeta and 13 Jbeta, TCR beta CDR3 was amplified with immunoSEQ multiplex PCR. Using its own MiXCR run on the immunoSEQ multiplex PCR reads, TCRdb lists one record per CDR3 protein. The data show 200,000 to 250,000 distinct CDR3 sequences, with 95% seen just once and around 0.099% held by the top ten. This specimen comes from a study of CD8 T cells in Susac syndrome.

The germline gives CDR1 DFQATT, CDR2 SNEGSKA (reference sequence). This CDR3 is built from 14 residues. Source material: CD4+ T cells from PBMCs. This sequence was found in a human donor with multiple sclerosis. V gene TRBV20-1 combines with J gene TRBJ2-3; a weak D match, TRBD2 (6 bases). The chain's CDR3 is CSVRGSGVTDTQYF. The DNA for the CDR3 is TGCAGTGTTAGAGGGTCGGGGGTCACAGATACGCAGTATTTT.